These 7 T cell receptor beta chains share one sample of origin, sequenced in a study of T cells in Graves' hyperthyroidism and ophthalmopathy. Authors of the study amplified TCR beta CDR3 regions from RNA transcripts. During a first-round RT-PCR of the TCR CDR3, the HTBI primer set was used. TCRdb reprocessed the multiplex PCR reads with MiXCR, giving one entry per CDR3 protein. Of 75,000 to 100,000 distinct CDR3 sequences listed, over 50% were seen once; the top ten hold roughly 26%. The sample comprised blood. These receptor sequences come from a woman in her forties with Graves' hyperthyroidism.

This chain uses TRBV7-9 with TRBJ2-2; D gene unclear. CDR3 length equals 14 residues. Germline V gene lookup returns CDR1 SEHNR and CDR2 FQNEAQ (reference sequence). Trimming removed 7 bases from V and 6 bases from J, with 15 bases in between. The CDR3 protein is CASTSLNPAGELFF. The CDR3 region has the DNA TGTGCCAGCACCAGCTTAAATCCCGCCGGGGAGCTGTTTTTT.

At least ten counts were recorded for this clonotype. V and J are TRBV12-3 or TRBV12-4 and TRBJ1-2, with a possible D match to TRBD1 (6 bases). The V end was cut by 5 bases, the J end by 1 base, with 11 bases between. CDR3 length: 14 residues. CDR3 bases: TGTGCCAGCAGTCCGGGACAAAATAACTATGGCTACACCTTC. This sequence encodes CASSPGQNNYGYTF.

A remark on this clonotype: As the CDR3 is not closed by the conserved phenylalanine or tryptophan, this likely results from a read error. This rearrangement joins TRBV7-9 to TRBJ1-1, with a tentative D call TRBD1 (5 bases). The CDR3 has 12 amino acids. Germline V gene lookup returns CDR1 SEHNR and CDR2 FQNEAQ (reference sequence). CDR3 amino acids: CAGSLLDSEAFL. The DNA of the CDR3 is TGTGCCGGCAGCTTACTAGACAGTGAAGCTTTCCTT.

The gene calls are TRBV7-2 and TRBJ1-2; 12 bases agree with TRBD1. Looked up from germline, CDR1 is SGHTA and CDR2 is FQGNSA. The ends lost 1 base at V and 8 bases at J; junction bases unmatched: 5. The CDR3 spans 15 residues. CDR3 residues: CASSLVRDRGPGYTF. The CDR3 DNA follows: TGTGCCAGCAGCTTAGTTCGGGACAGGGGGCCGGGCTACACCTTC.

CDR3 DNA: TGTGCCAGCAGAGATCGGGGTAACGAAAAACTGTTTTTT. Its protein is CASRDRGNEKLFF. The chain carries TRBV2 and TRBJ1-4; D gene ambiguous. Deletions cut 6 bases from V and 8 bases from J, with 13 bases between. From germline, CDR1 is SNHLY and CDR2 FYNNEI. This CDR3 comprises 13 residues.

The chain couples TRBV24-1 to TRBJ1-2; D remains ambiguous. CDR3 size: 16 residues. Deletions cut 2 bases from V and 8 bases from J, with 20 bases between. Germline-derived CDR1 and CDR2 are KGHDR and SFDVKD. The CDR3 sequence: CATSDSTVSILGGYTF. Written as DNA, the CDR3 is TGTGCCACCAGTGATTCGACGGTATCCATCCTAGGAGGCTACACCTTC.

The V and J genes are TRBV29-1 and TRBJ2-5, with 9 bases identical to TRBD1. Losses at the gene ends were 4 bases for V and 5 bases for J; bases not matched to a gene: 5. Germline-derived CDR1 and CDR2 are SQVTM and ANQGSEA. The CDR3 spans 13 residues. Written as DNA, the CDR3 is TGCAGCGTTGGGCCCGGGACAGGGGAGACCCAGTACTTC. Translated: CSVGPGTGETQYF.